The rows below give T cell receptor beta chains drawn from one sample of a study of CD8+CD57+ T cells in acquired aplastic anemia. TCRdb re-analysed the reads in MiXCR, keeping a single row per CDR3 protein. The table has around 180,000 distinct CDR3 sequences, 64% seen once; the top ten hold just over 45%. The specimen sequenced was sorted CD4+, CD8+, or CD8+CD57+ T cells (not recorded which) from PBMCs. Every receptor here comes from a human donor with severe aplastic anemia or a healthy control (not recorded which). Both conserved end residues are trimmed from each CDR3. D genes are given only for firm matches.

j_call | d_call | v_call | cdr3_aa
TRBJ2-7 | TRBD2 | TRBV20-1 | SARDLENSGSPLEQY
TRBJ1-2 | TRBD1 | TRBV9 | ASSVGPGQNYGYT
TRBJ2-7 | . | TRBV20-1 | SARDRLGGFEQY
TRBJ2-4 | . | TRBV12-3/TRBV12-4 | ASRPARGGKNIQY
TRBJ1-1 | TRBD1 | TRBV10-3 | AISAGGADTEAF
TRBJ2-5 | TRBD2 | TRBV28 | ASRLAGGNIQETQY
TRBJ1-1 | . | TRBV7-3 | ASSLQGNMAF
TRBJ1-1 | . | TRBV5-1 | ASSPRVGAEAF
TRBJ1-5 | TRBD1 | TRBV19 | ASRPRTGGNQPQH
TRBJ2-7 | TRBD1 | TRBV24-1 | ATSERGQGIYYEQY
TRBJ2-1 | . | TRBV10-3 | AIMGGKSYNEQF
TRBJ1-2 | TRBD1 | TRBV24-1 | ATSDPTGAGGYT
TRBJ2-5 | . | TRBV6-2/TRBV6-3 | ASSYESRRTQETQY
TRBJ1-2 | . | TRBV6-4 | ASSTETGGGYT
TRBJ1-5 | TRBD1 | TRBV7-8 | ASSLAFPGTGVSNQPQH
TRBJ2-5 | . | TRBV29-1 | SVESSAGETQY
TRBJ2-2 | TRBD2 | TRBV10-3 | AISVAGVGTGELF
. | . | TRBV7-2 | ASSLGPDPNNEQF
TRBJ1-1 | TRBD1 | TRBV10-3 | AISETSRGRRGNAEAF
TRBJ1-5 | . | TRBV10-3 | AISEWSLVGQPQH
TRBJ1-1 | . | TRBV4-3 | ASSPGALGTEAF
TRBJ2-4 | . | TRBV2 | ASSVTGVDIQY
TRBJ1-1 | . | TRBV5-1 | ASSLELTGNTEAF
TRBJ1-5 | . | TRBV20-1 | SASGGSGQPQH
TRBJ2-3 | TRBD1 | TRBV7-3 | ASSPRTGALTDTQY
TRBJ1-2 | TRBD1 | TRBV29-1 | SVVRGTGGNYGYT
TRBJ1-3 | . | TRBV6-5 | ASSYLGSSGNTIY
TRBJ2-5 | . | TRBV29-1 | SVRSGSKETQY
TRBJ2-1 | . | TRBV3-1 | ASSQVKARSYNEQF
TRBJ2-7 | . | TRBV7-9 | ASSLSHPGEQY
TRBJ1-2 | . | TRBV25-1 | ASSSTGGGFYGYT
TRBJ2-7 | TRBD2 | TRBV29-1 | SVEPLAGTEQY
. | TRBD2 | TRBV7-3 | ASSPLGGGNEQF
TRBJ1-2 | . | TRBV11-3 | ASSPYPIYGYT
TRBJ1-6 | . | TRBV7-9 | ASSFLDQIYNSPLH
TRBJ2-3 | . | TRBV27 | ASSLSGRTSTDTQY
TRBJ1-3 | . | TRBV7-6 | ASSWDGSSGNTIY
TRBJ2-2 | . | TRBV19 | ASSPPEGTGELF